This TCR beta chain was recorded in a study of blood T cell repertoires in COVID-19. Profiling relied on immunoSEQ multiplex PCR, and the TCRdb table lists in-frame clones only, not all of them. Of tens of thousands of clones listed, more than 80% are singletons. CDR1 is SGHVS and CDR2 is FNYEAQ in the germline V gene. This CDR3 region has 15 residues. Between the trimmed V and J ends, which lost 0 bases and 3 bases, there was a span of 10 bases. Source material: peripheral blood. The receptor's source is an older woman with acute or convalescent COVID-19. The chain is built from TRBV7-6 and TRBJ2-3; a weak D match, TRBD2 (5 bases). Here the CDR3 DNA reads TGTGCCAGCAGCTTAGCGAGAGGGCGAACAGATACGCAGTATTTT. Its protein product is CASSLARGRTDTQYF.